Here is one TCR beta chain with its context. What it recognizes is unknown. With 0 bases removed from V and 3 bases from J, the gap between germline ends came to 17 bases. This CDR3 region has 17 residues. The V gene's germline CDR1 is DFQATT and CDR2 SNEGSKA (reference sequence). With template switching, a universal primer site was added, and the cDNA carried unique molecular identifiers. Using its own MiXCR run on the 5' RACE reads, TCRdb lists one record per CDR3 protein. The sample holds about 720,000 distinct CDR3 sequences, 8.5% to 9.5% seen once. This sample is drawn from a study of identical twins. General observations from the study: Cord blood beta clonotypes that were abundant carried fewer insertions, and memory repertoires showed no such trend.

This sample also appeared in a second study, on yellow fever vaccine responses in identical twins.

The rearrangement links TRBV20-1 to TRBJ2-2; maybe TRBD2 (7 bases). This TCR was sampled from a woman aged 18-29 years in good health. The material sequenced was PBMCs. CDR3 sequence: CSARDPAGAGDTGELFF. The CDR3 nucleotides read TGCAGTGCTAGAGATCCTGCGGGGGCGGGGGACACCGGGGAGCTGTTTTTT.